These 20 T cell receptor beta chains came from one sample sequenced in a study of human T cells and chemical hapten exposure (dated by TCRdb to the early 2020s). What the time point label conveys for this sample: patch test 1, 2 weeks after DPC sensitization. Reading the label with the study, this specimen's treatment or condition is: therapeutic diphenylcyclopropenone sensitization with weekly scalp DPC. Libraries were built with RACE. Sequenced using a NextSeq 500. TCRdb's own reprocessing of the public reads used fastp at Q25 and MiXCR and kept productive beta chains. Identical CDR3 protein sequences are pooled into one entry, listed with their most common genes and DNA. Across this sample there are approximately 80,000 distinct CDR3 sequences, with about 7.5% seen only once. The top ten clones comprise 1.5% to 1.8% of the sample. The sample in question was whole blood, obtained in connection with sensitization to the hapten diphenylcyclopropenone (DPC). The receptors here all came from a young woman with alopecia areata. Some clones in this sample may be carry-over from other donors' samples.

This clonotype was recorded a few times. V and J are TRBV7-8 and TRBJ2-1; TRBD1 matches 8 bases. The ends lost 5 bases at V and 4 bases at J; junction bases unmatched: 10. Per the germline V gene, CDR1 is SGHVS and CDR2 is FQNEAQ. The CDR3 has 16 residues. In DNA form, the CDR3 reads TGTGCCAGCAGCCCCCAGGGGGCTGCGACTTACAATGAGCAGTTCTTC. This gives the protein CASSPQGAATYNEQFF.

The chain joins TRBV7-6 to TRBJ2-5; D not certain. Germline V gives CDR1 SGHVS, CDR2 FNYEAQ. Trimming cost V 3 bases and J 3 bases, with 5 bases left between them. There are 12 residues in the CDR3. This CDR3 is CASSFQEETQYF. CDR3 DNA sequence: TGTGCCAGCAGCTTTCAGGAAGAGACCCAGTACTTC.

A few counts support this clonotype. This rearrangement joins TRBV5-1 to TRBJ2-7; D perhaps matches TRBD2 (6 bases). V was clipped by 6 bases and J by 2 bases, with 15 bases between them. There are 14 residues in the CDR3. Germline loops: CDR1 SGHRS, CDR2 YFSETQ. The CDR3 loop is CASTTEGSAYEQYF. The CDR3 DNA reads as TGCGCCAGCACCACGGAGGGTTCTGCCTACGAGCAGTACTTC. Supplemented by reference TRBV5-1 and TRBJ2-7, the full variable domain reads KAGVTQTPRYLIKTRGQQVTLSCSPISGHRSVSWYQQTPGQGLQFLFEYFSETQRNKGNFPGRFSGRQFSNSRSEMNVSTLELGDSALYLCASTTEGSAYEQYFGPGTRLTVT.

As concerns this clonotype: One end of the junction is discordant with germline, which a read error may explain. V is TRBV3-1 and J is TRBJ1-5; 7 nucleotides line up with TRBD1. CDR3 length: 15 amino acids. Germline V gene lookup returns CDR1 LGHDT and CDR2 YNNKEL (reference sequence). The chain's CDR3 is CASSQEGRSGQPQNF. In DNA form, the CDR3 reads TGTGCCAGCAGCCAAGAAGGGAGGTCGGGACAGCCCCAGAATTTT.

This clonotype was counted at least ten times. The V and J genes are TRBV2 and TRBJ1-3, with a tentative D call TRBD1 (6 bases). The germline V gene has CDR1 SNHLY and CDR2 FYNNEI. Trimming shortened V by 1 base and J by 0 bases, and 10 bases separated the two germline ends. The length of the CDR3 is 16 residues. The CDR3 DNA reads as TGTGCCAGCAGTGAAGGTAGACAGGCCTCTGGAAACACCATATATTTT. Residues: CASSEGRQASGNTIYF.

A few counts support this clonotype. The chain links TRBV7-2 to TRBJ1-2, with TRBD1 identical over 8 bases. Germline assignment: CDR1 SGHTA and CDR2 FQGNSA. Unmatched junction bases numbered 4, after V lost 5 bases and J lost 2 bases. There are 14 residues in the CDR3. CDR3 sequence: CASSLRQGNYGYTF. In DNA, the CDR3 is TGTGCCAGCAGCCTAAGACAGGGGAACTATGGCTACACCTTC.

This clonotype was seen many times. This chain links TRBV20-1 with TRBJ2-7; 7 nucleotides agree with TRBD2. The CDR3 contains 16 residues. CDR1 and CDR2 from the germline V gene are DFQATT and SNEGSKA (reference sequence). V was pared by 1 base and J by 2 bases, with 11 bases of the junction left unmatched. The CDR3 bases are TGCAGTGCTAGAGGACAGAGCGGGGTCCGAACCTACGAGCAGTACTTC. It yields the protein CSARGQSGVRTYEQYF.

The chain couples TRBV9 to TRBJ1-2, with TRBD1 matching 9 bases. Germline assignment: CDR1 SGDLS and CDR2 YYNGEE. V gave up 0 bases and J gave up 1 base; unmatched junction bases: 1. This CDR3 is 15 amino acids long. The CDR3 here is CASSVAGQGNYGYTF. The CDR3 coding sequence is TGTGCCAGCAGCGTAGCGGGACAGGGTAACTATGGCTACACCTTC. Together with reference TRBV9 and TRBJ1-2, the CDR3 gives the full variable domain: DSGVTQTPKHLITATGQRVTLRCSPRSGDLSVYWYQQSLDQGLQFLIQYYNGEERAKGNILERFSAQQFPDLHSELNLSSLELGDSALYFCASSVAGQGNYGYTFGSGTRLTVV.

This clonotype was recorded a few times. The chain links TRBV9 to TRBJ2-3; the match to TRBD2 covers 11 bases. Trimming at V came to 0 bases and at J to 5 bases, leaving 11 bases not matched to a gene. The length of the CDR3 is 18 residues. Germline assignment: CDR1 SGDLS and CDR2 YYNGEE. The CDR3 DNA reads TGTGCCAGCAGCGTAGCTGGGCTAGCGGGGGGACCGGGAGATACGCAGTATTTT. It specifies CASSVAGLAGGPGDTQYF.

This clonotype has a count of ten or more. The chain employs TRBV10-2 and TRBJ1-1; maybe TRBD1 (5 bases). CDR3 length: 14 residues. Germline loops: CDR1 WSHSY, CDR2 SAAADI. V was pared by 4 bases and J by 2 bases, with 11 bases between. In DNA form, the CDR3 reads TGCGCCAGCAGTGTTAGTCAGGGTAACACTGAAGCTTTCTTT. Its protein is CASSVSQGNTEAFF.

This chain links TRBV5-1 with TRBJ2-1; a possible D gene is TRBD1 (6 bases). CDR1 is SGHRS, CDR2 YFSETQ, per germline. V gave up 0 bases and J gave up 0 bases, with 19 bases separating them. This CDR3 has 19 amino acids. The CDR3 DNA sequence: TGCGCCAGCAGCTTGGGCCGCGTGGGGGCCCGGGCCTCCTACAATGAGCAGTTCTTC. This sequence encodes CASSLGRVGARASYNEQFF.

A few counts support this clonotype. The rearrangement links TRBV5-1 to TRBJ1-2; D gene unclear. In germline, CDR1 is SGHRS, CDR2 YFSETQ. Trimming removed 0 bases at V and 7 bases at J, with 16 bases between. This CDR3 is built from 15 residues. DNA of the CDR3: TGCGCCAGCAGCTTGGCCCCTGGGGAAGCCGGTGGCTACACCTTC. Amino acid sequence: CASSLAPGEAGGYTF.

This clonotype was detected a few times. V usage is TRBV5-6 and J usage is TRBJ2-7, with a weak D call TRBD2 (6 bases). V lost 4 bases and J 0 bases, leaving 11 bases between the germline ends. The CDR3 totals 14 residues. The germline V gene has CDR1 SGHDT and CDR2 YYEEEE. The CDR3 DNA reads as TGTGCCAGCAGCGAGACGACTAGCTCCTACGAGCAGTACTTC. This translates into CASSETTSSYEQYF.

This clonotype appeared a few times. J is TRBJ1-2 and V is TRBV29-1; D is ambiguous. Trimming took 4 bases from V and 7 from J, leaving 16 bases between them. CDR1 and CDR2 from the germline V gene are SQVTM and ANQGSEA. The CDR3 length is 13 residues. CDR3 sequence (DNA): TGCAGCGTTGGACACTATAGCGTGGCTGGCTACACCTTC. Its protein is CSVGHYSVAGYTF.

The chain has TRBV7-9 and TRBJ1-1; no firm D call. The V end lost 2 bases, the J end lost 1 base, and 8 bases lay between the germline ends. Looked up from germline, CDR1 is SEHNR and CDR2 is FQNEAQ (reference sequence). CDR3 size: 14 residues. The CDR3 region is CASSLMAENTEAFF. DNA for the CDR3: TGTGCCAGCAGCTTAATGGCGGAGAACACTGAAGCTTTCTTT.

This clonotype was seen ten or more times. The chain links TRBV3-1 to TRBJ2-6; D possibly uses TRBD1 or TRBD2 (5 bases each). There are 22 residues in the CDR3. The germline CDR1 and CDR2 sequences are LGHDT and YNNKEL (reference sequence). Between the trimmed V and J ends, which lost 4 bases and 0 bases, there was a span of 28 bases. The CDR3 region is CASSPVWGVKGPTDSGANVLTF. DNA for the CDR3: TGTGCCAGCAGCCCTGTCTGGGGCGTTAAGGGACCGACGGACTCTGGGGCCAACGTCCTGACTTTC.

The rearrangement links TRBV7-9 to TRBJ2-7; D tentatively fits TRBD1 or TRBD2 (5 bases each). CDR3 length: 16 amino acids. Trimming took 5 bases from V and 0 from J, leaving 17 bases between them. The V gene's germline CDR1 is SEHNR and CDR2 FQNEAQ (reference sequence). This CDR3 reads CASSGTGRLSSYEQYF. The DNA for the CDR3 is TGTGCCAGCAGCGGGACGGGACGGCTTAGCTCCTACGAGCAGTACTTC.

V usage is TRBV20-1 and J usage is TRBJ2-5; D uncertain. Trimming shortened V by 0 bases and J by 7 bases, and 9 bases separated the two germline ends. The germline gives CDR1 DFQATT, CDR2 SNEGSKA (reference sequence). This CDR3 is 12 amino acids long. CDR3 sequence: CSARDLQVTQYF. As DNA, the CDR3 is TGCAGTGCTAGAGATCTGCAGGTGACCCAGTACTTC.

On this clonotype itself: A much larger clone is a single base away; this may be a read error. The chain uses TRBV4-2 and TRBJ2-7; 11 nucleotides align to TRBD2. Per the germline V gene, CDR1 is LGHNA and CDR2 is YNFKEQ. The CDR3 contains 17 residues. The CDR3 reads CASNQAPTSGVTYEQYF. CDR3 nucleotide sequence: TGTGCCAGCAACCAAGCGCCGACTAGCGGGGTAACCTACGAGCAGTACTTC.

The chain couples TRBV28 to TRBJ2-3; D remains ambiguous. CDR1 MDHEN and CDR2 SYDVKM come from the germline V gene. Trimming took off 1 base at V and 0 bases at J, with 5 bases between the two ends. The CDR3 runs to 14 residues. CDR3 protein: CASSLSGSTDTQYF. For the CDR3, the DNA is TGTGCCAGCAGTTTATCTGGGAGCACAGATACGCAGTATTTT.